This T cell receptor (beta chain) was sequenced during a study of shared clonotypes between healthy human individuals. Notes on the study in general: Naive subsets tended to show greater estimated richness than memory subsets.

Only CD45RO-negative cells positively selected for CCR7 counted as naive CD8 cells, so terminally differentiated effector memory CD45RA+ cells were excluded. This clone came up once. The antigen remains unidentified. The data were produced by immunoSEQ multiplex PCR, yet TCRdb's version contains in-frame clones alone and is incomplete. This sample yields about 2 million clones, of which about 95% are seen a single time; around 1% belongs to the top ten. Germline CDR1 reads SGHAT; CDR2 reads FQNNGV. V was clipped by 5 bases and J by 4 bases; unmatched bases: 9. This CDR3 is 16 amino acids long. The receptor comes from a man aged 18-30 years in good health. Sequencing was done on a sample of naive CD8+ T cells sorted from blood. The J gene is TRBJ2-3, the V gene TRBV11-2; TRBD1 matches 10 bases. The CDR3 DNA is TGTGCCAGCAGCCCCACCGGGACAGGGGTCGCAGATACGCAGTATTTT. This encodes CASSPTGTGVADTQYF.